This TCR beta chain was retrieved from a study of control samples from healthy donors and cancer patients (dated by TCRdb to the early 2020s). Worth noting for this clone: What this receptor recognizes is not known. It has no much larger one-base neighbor in the sample; base qualities were not kept.

To prepare the library, the immunoSEQ multiplex PCR assay was applied. TCRdb limited this immuneACCESS table to in-frame rearrangements with V and J called. A share of clones is missing; checked studies link under half to unresolved V genes, and the rest is unexplained. In all, the sample holds just under 60,000 clones, and about 92% of those were seen once. The ten largest clonotypes hold around 1.7% of the sample. For this chain, trimming is 5 bases at the V end and 8 bases at the J end, and the number of junction bases without a gene match is 4. Spanning cysteine to phenylalanine, the CDR3 consists of 14 amino acids. Here the CDR3 DNA is all that survives: 42 bases in frame from base 1. CDR1 is given as SGHTA and CDR2 as FQGNSA, both from the germline V gene.

The rearranged chain carries TRBV7-2 and TRBJ2-1; 12 bases in the junction line up with TRBD1. This receptor was identified in a man aged 40-50 years with colorectal cancer. The material sequenced was PBMCs. The sequence in DNA is TGTGCCAGCAGCCGGGGGACAGGGGGCGATGAGCAGTTCTTC. Its amino acids are CASSRGTGGDEQFF.